This T cell receptor beta chain stems from a study of Ad26.COV2.S vaccination and SARS-CoV-2 variants. About the study: Administration of Ad26.COV2.S was intramuscular, either once or twice 56 days apart.

The data were produced by immunoSEQ multiplex PCR, yet TCRdb's version contains in-frame clones alone and is incomplete. The sample lists approximately 350,000 clones; around 87% were seen once. As for treatment: over 15 received Ad26.COV2.S at low or high dose, single or two shots; about 5 received placebo; per-sample allocation not given. Day 63 after the first injection of vaccine or placebo was the sampling time. A single count supports this clone. Here the sequenced sample was peripheral blood, taken in a trial of Ad26.COV2.S vaccine versus placebo. The TCR was taken from a person aged 18-60 years who received the Ad26.COV2.S COVID-19 vaccine or a placebo.

The CDR3 loop is CASSRRPEIAKNIQYF. CDR3 DNA: TGCGCCAGCAGCCGGCGTCCCGAAATAGCCAAAAACATTCAGTACTTC. The chain links TRBV5-1 to TRBJ2-4; D is uncertain. The germline gives CDR1 SGHRS, CDR2 YFSETQ. V lost 4 bases and J lost 0, with 14 bases in between. The CDR3 contains 16 residues.